These 24 T cell receptor beta chains were sequenced from one sample in a study of a mutant IDH1 vaccine in newly diagnosed glioma (dated by TCRdb to about 2021). Library creation used the immunoSEQ multiplex PCR assay. Drawn from immuneACCESS, this table holds only the in-frame rearrangements with V and J called that TCRdb kept. Clones are partly lost; checked studies trace under half to an unresolved V gene and leave the rest unexplained. This sample has over 55,000 clones in its table, and 82% of those were observed once. 3% to 3.5% of the sample comes from the top ten. The sample's time point label, decoded: week 5, during vaccination. Each vaccine dose was 300 ug of a 20-mer mutant IDH1 peptide in Montanide, given subcutaneously with topical imiquimod. No antigens are known for them. This sample comprised PBMCs, obtained from a glioma patient whose treatment included an IDH1 peptide vaccine. Source of these receptors: a woman younger than 35 with glioma. Some clones in this sample may be carry-over from other donors' samples.

The chain links TRBV18 to TRBJ1-2, with 8 positions matching TRBD1. Germline V gene lookup returns CDR1 KGHSH and CDR2 LQKENI. V lost 4 bases, J lost 2 bases, and 3 bases stayed unmatched. This CDR3 spans 14 amino acids. The CDR3 reads CASSRDRMNYGYTF. The DNA for the CDR3 is TGTGCCAGCTCACGGGACAGGATGAACTATGGCTACACCTTC.

This clone was seen more than once but under ten times. The V and J genes are TRBV5-1 and TRBJ2-7; TRBD2 agrees at 14 bases. CDR3 length: 16 residues. J gave up 6 bases and V 3 bases, and 8 bases lay outside the gene matches. The germline CDR1 and CDR2 sequences are SGHRS and YFSETQ. The CDR3 bases are TGCGCCAGCAGCTCGGGACTAGCGGGAGCCTTGGGCGAGCAGTACTTC. Translating it yields CASSSGLAGALGEQYF.

This clone has a handful of counts. The V call is TRBV29-1, the J call TRBJ2-7; D unclear. V lost 2 bases to trimming and J lost 1 base, with 9 bases between them. The CDR3 totals 13 residues. Per germline, CDR1 SQVTM and CDR2 ANQGSEA. CDR3 nucleotides: TGCAGCGTTGAAACCCCAAGGTCCTACGAGCAGTACTTC. Its translation is CSVETPRSYEQYF.

The chain carries TRBV5-1 and TRBJ2-5, with 7 bases that match TRBD2. The CDR3 has 18 residues. Germline V CDR1 and CDR2: SGHRS, YFSETQ. V gave up 4 bases and J gave up 3 bases; unmatched junction bases: 18. The CDR3 sequence: CASSPRAAGVRSKETQYF. In DNA, the CDR3 is TGCGCCAGCAGCCCCCGGGCGGCGGGAGTGAGGTCGAAAGAGACCCAGTACTTC.

The rearrangement links TRBV6-5 to TRBJ1-1; D gene unclear. In germline, CDR1 is MNHEY, CDR2 SVGAGI. V lost 5 bases to trimming and J lost 2 bases, with 9 bases between them. The length of the CDR3 is 13 residues. DNA of the CDR3: TGTGCCAGCAGTGACGGGGTCAACACTGAAGCTTTCTTT. Translating gives CASSDGVNTEAFF.

V and J are TRBV27 and TRBJ2-3, with TRBD2 matching over 7 bases. CDR3 length: 14 amino acids. Germline lookup yields CDR1 MNHEY and CDR2 SMNVEV (reference sequence). V shed 3 bases and J 2 bases; nucleotides not matched to a gene: 2. CDR3 DNA: TGTGCCAGCAGTTTGGCGGGAGACACAGATACGCAGTATTTT. Its translation is CASSLAGDTDTQYF.

The chain employs TRBV29-1 and TRBJ1-2; 7 nucleotides line up with TRBD1. The CDR3 has 12 amino acids. Trimming removed 4 bases from V and 5 bases from J; junction bases left unmatched: 4. Germline loops: CDR1 SQVTM, CDR2 ANQGSEA. The CDR3 DNA is TGCAGCGTTGTCGAGGGGGCGTATGGCTACACCTTC. This translates into CSVVEGAYGYTF.

This chain connects TRBV9 to TRBJ1-1; 12 bases map to TRBD1. CDR1 and CDR2 (germline): SGDLS, YYNGEE. The CDR3 covers 18 residues. V trimming: 0 bases; J trimming: 4 bases; junction bases outside the gene matches: 10. The chain's CDR3 is CASSVASGQGAPGTEAFF. The CDR3 DNA follows: TGTGCCAGCAGCGTAGCTTCGGGACAGGGGGCGCCGGGCACTGAAGCTTTCTTT. Combining the CDR3 with reference TRBV9 and TRBJ1-1 gives the whole variable domain DSGVTQTPKHLITATGQRVTLRCSPRSGDLSVYWYQQSLDQGLQFLIQYYNGEERAKGNILERFSAQQFPDLHSELNLSSLELGDSALYFCASSVASGQGAPGTEAFFGQGTRLTVV.

The chain employs TRBV6-6 and TRBJ1-6, with D possibly matching TRBD1 (5 bases). The CDR3 runs to 14 residues. V was shortened by 5 bases and J by 13 bases, with 18 bases between the two germline ends. Germline-derived CDR1 and CDR2 are MNHNY and SVGAGI (reference sequence). The CDR3 loop reads CASSPGTGNGPLHF. The CDR3 DNA sequence: TGTGCCAGCAGTCCCGGGACGGGGAATGGTCCCCTCCACTTT.

The V call is TRBV23-1, the J call TRBJ1-1, with D tentatively TRBD1 (5 bases). TRBV23-1 is filed as an ORF, its function uncertain. V shed 0 bases and J shed 4 bases, with 12 bases lying between them. The CDR3 covers 15 residues. The CDR3 sequence is CASSQSGGARTEAFF. CDR3 bases: TGCGCCAGCAGTCAATCGGGGGGAGCACGCACTGAAGCTTTCTTT.

This clone was counted only a few times. The V gene is TRBV5-1, the J gene TRBJ1-1; the D gene is possibly TRBD1 (6 bases). Germline assignment: CDR1 SGHRS and CDR2 YFSETQ. The CDR3 sequence is 14 residues long. V dropped 2 bases and J dropped 6 bases, with 14 bases sitting between them. The CDR3 region is CASSFQGRAAEAFF. CDR3 in DNA: TGCGCCAGCAGCTTCCAGGGGCGGGCGGCTGAAGCTTTCTTT. Based on the CDR3 plus reference TRBV5-1 and TRBJ1-1, the full variable domain is KAGVTQTPRYLIKTRGQQVTLSCSPISGHRSVSWYQQTPGQGLQFLFEYFSETQRNKGNFPGRFSGRQFSNSRSEMNVSTLELGDSALYLCASSFQGRAAEAFFGQGTRLTVV.

This rearrangement joins TRBV11-3 to TRBJ2-5; D may be TRBD2 (6 bases). The germline gives CDR1 SGHNT, CDR2 YENEEA. This CDR3 region has 14 residues. Trimming pared 4 bases from V and 2 bases from J, leaving 11 bases between. The chain's CDR3 is CASSSPREQETQYF. CDR3 DNA sequence: TGTGCCAGCAGCTCCCCGCGGGAACAAGAGACCCAGTACTTC.

This clone has only a few counts. The chain carries TRBV30 and TRBJ1-1; D remains unclear. Trimming took off 5 bases at V and 10 bases at J, with 17 bases between the two ends. The germline CDR1 and CDR2 sequences are GTSNPN and SVGIG (reference sequence). CDR3 length: 12 amino acids. CDR3 DNA sequence: TGTGCCTGGGGCCACGGCCAGGCGGGAGCTTTCTTT. It encodes CAWGHGQAGAFF. Full variable domain (outside the CDR3, taken from reference TRBV30 and TRBJ1-1): SQTIHQWPATLVQPVGSPLSLECTVEGTSNPNLYWYRQAAGRGLQLLFYSVGIGQISSEVPQNLSASRPQDRQFILSSKKLLLSDSGFYLCAWGHGQAGAFFGQGTRLTVV.

The chain uses TRBV15 and TRBJ2-7; D perhaps matches TRBD1 (6 bases). The CDR3 covers 15 residues. Germline loops: CDR1 LNHNV, CDR2 YYDKDF (reference sequence). V gave up 0 bases and J gave up 2 bases, with 11 bases separating them. CDR3: CATSREKGQTYEQYF. Written as DNA, the CDR3 is TGTGCCACCAGCAGAGAGAAGGGACAAACCTACGAGCAGTACTTC. Full variable domain (missing parts from reference TRBV15 and TRBJ2-7): DAMVIQNPRYQVTQFGKPVTLSCSQTLNHNVMYWYQQKSSQAPKLLFHYYDKDFNNEADTPDNFQSRRPNTSFCFLDIRSPGLGDTAMYLCATSREKGQTYEQYFGPGTRLTVT.

The CDR3 nucleotides are TGTGCCAGTAGTAAGTATCAGGGGGCCACTGAAGCTTTCTTT. Translated, it gives CASSKYQGATEAFF. This chain connects TRBV19 to TRBJ1-1; TRBD1 aligns across 8 bases. Trimming at V came to 4 bases and at J to 4 bases, leaving 5 bases not matched to a gene. CDR1 is LNHDA and CDR2 is SQIVND in the germline V gene (reference sequence). The CDR3 has 14 amino acids.

The CDR3 DNA follows: TGTGCCAGCAGCTTAGGAGGGACAGGGAGGGAAGCTTTCTTT. Translation gives CASSLGGTGREAFF. The chain employs TRBV7-2 and TRBJ1-1; 9 bases are a match to TRBD1. In germline, CDR1 is SGHTA, CDR2 FQGNSA. The trim removed 1 base at V and 8 bases at J, leaving 5 bases unmatched. CDR3 size: 14 residues.

This clone came up a few times. V usage is TRBV30 and J usage is TRBJ1-2; 10 bases match TRBD1. J lost 7 bases, V lost 8 bases, and 7 bases had no gene match. Germline CDR1 reads GTSNPN; CDR2 reads SVGIG (reference sequence). The CDR3 runs to 12 residues. The CDR3 nucleotides read TGTGCCGGACCTGACAGGGGGCTTGGCTACACCTTC. Encoded protein: CAGPDRGLGYTF.

The chain combines TRBV25-1 with TRBJ1-5; D is uncertain. The V gene's germline CDR1 is MGHDK and CDR2 SYGVNS. Trimming removed 5 bases from V and 3 bases from J, with 5 bases in between. The CDR3 runs to 12 residues. The CDR3 DNA is TGTGCCAGCAGTCATTACAATCAGCCCCAGCATTTT. Translated: CASSHYNQPQHF.

In its sample, this clone was seen once. The chain's CDR3 is CASSYGGRLTYGYTF. CDR3 nucleotides: TGTGCCAGCAGTTACGGGGGGCGATTAACCTATGGCTACACCTTC. This chain joins TRBV6-5 and TRBJ1-2, with D maybe TRBD1 (6 bases). Germline loops: CDR1 MNHEY, CDR2 SVGAGI. The CDR3 loop spans 15 amino acids. V was pared by 2 bases and J by 4 bases, with 14 bases between.

The chain joins TRBV29-1 to TRBJ2-7; TRBD2 agrees at 16 bases. The CDR3 totals 14 residues. Per germline, CDR1 SQVTM and CDR2 ANQGSEA. The V gene end was trimmed by 5 bases and the J gene end by 4 bases; junction bases not matched to a gene: 2. The CDR3 DNA is TGCAGCGTTCCGGGACTAGCGGGAGGGTACGAGCAGTACTTC. It translates to CSVPGLAGGYEQYF.

This chain links TRBV4-1 with TRBJ2-7; a weak D match, TRBD1 (6 bases). Trimming left V 1 base short and J 3 bases short, with 16 bases between. The CDR3 has 16 residues. Germline lookup yields CDR1 MGHRA and CDR2 YSYEKL. CDR3 loop: CASSQVITGLDYEQYF. The CDR3 bases are TGCGCCAGCAGCCAAGTCATAACAGGGCTTGACTACGAGCAGTACTTC.

The rearrangement joins TRBV19 to TRBJ2-4, with D uncertain. CDR3 length: 14 amino acids. Trimming took 6 bases from V and 0 from J, leaving 9 bases between them. Germline V gene data show CDR1 as LNHDA and CDR2 as SQIVND (reference sequence). The CDR3 reads CASSPLLAKNIQYF. In nucleotides, the CDR3 is TGTGCCAGTAGCCCCCTATTAGCCAAAAACATTCAGTACTTC.

The CDR3: CASPKDTGSNEKLFF. The CDR3 nucleotides read TGTGCCAGCCCTAAAGATACAGGGTCTAATGAAAAACTGTTTTTT. The chain recombines TRBV2 with TRBJ1-4; D is perhaps TRBD1 (6 bases). Per germline, CDR1 SNHLY and CDR2 FYNNEI. The CDR3 has 15 amino acids. Trimming cost V 8 bases and J 3 bases, with 16 bases left between them.

The chain uses TRBV18 and TRBJ2-7; tentatively, D is TRBD2 (6 bases). CDR3 size: 15 residues. V dropped 0 bases and J dropped 9 bases, with 18 bases sitting between them. Germline CDR1 is KGHSH and CDR2 is LQKENI. The CDR3, as DNA: TGTGCCAGCTCACCACCTAGCGGCGGCCTACGGGCGCAGTACTTC. Its translation is CASSPPSGGLRAQYF.